Below are 21 T cell receptor beta chains sequenced from a single sample in a study of T-cell reconstitution after alpha-beta-depleted transplantation in children. Unique molecular identifiers were incorporated into the prepared TCRbeta library. TCRdb re-analysed the PCR reads in MiXCR, keeping a single row per CDR3 protein. This table has 700,000 or so distinct CDR3 sequences, around 12% appearing once. The input for sequencing was PBMCs, taken before TCRalphabeta/CD19-depleted stem cell transplant. The source of these receptors is a girl aged 2-10 years with congenital amegakaryocytic thrombocytopenia, due to receive a stem cell transplant.

This clonotype was seen many times. The rearrangement uses TRBV20-1 and TRBJ1-4, with 10 bases lining up with TRBD1. Germline-derived CDR1 and CDR2 are DFQATT and SNEGSKA (reference sequence). With 6 bases clipped from V and 7 bases from J, the junction kept 8 bases outside the gene matches. This CDR3 spans 14 amino acids. The CDR3, as DNA: TGCAGTGCCCCCCTTGGGACAGGGGCTGAAAAACTGTTTTTT. This gives the protein CSAPLGTGAEKLFF.

This clonotype was picked up a small number of times. The rearrangement links TRBV14 to TRBJ1-1; D gene uncertain. Germline CDR1 is SGHDN and CDR2 is FVKESK. The CDR3 covers 17 residues. The V and J ends lost 0 bases and 2 bases respectively, with 16 bases between them. CDR3 residues: CASSQDVQLRSNTEAFF. The CDR3 DNA follows: TGTGCCAGCAGCCAAGACGTCCAACTCAGAAGTAACACTGAAGCTTTCTTT.

The chain carries TRBV10-2 and TRBJ2-7; D is undetermined. This CDR3 region has 15 residues. From germline, CDR1 is WSHSY and CDR2 SAAADI. Trimming cost V 1 base and J 0 bases, with 10 bases left between them. This chain's CDR3 is CASSEWHSSSYEQYF. CDR3 nucleotides: TGCGCCAGCAGTGAGTGGCACTCTAGCTCCTACGAGCAGTACTTC.

The sample holds many counts of this clonotype. This CDR3 reads CASSQDREKEKLFF. The CDR3 DNA follows: TGTGCCAGCAGTCAAGACAGGGAAAAAGAAAAACTGTTTTTT. The V call is TRBV6-1, the J call TRBJ1-4, with 7 positions matching TRBD1. The trim removed 5 bases at V and 8 bases at J, leaving 8 bases unmatched. Germline values: CDR1 MNHNS, CDR2 SASEGT. CDR3 length: 14 residues.

CDR3 region: CASSAGPFSTDTQYF. Here the CDR3 DNA reads TGTGCCAGCAGTGCGGGACCCTTTAGCACAGATACGCAGTATTTT. The chain recombines TRBV6-1 with TRBJ2-3, with D perhaps given as TRBD1 or TRBD2 (5 bases each). The CDR3 consists of 15 residues. The V end lost 4 bases, the J end lost 0 bases, and 11 bases lay between the germline ends. Germline assignment: CDR1 MNHNS and CDR2 SASEGT.

This clonotype was seen more than once but under ten times. The rearrangement uses TRBV15 and TRBJ2-3; D is unresolved. Deletions cut 3 bases from V and 0 bases from J, with 16 bases between. Germline assignment: CDR1 LNHNV and CDR2 YYDKDF (reference sequence). CDR3 size: 17 residues. The chain's CDR3 is CATSSRTKVPSTDTQYF. DNA of the CDR3: TGTGCCACCAGCAGCAGAACTAAGGTCCCTAGCACAGATACGCAGTATTTT. The variable domain in full, with the rest retrieved from reference TRBV15 and TRBJ2-3, is DAMVIQNPRYQVTQFGKPVTLSCSQTLNHNVMYWYQQKSSQAPKLLFHYYDKDFNNEADTPDNFQSRRPNTSFCFLDIRSPGLGDTAMYLCATSSRTKVPSTDTQYFGPGTRLTVL.

This clonotype came up many times. The chain employs TRBV5-1 and TRBJ1-1; tentative D call: TRBD1 (5 bases). The CDR3 is made up of 14 amino acids. The germline V and J ends were trimmed by 0 bases and 4 bases, with 10 bases remaining between them. CDR1 is SGHRS and CDR2 is YFSETQ in the germline V gene. CDR3 amino acids: CASSLVGGGTEAFF. CDR3 DNA sequence: TGCGCCAGCAGCTTGGTTGGGGGAGGCACTGAAGCTTTCTTT. The full variable domain, with the rest looked up from reference TRBV5-1 and TRBJ1-1, is KAGVTQTPRYLIKTRGQQVTLSCSPISGHRSVSWYQQTPGQGLQFLFEYFSETQRNKGNFPGRFSGRQFSNSRSEMNVSTLELGDSALYLCASSLVGGGTEAFFGQGTRLTVV.

This clonotype has ten or more counts. This chain uses TRBV27 with TRBJ2-3; 13 bases line up with TRBD2. Germline-derived CDR1 and CDR2 are MNHEY and SMNVEV (reference sequence). The V segment lost 4 bases and the J segment 3 bases; nucleotides outside the gene matches: 4. This CDR3 spans 16 amino acids. The CDR3 region is CASSSRTSGRTDTQYF. The CDR3 region has the DNA TGTGCCAGCAGTTCCCGGACTAGCGGGAGAACAGATACGCAGTATTTT.

The rearrangement links TRBV7-2 to TRBJ2-7; 7 bases fit TRBD2. CDR1 is SGHTA and CDR2 is FQGNSA in the germline V gene. After removal of 5 bases from V and 4 bases from J, the junction contained 5 bases not matched to a gene. The CDR3 totals 13 residues. The CDR3 coding sequence is TGTGCCAGCAGCAGGGACTACCGTTACGAGCAGTACTTC. It codes for CASSRDYRYEQYF.

This clonotype appeared many times. The chain combines TRBV20-1 with TRBJ2-7; D tentatively fits TRBD1 or TRBD2 (5 bases each). V lost 6 bases, J lost 0 bases, and 9 bases lay in between. CDR3 length equals 12 residues. Germline V CDR1 and CDR2: DFQATT, SNEGSKA (reference sequence). CDR3 in DNA: TGCAGTGCAGGGACGGACTCCTACGAGCAGTACTTC. This translates into CSAGTDSYEQYF.

This clonotype was seen at least ten times. The rearrangement uses TRBV29-1 and TRBJ1-3; D might be TRBD1 (6 bases). V shed 5 bases and J shed 0 bases, with 11 bases lying between them. The CDR3 is 14 amino acids. Germline CDR1 is SQVTM and CDR2 is ANQGSEA. The CDR3 bases are TGCAGCGTTAGGCCGGACAGCTCTGGAAACACCATATATTTT. Amino acids: CSVRPDSSGNTIYF.

This chain links TRBV4-1 with TRBJ2-7; 10 bases agree with TRBD2. Germline V lookup: CDR1 MGHRA, CDR2 YSYEKL. The CDR3 runs 17 residues. The V gene end was trimmed by 4 bases and the J gene end by 3 bases; junction bases not matched to a gene: 12. CDR3 sequence: CASSLVLAGDVIYEQYF. The CDR3 nucleotides read TGCGCCAGCAGCCTAGTCCTAGCGGGAGATGTTATCTACGAGCAGTACTTC.

The table lists this clonotype with a few counts. The rearrangement joins TRBV18 to TRBJ2-7; D might be TRBD1 (6 bases). The CDR3 is 15 amino acids. The V end was cut by 3 bases, the J end by 2 bases, with 14 bases between. Germline V gene lookup returns CDR1 KGHSH and CDR2 LQKENI. This CDR3 is CASSPGTGNTYEQYF. The CDR3 DNA follows: TGTGCCAGCTCACCTGGAACAGGGAATACCTACGAGCAGTACTTC.

The J gene is TRBJ1-2, the V gene TRBV24-1; 8 bases fit TRBD1. Germline CDR1 KGHDR, CDR2 SFDVKD. This CDR3 spans 14 amino acids. With V trimmed by 7 bases and J by 5 bases, 8 bases remained unmatched. CDR3 nucleotide sequence: TGTGCCACCAGACCAGGGGGCGAGGGATATGGCTACACCTTC. Protein product: CATRPGGEGYGYTF.

In its sample, this clonotype was seen a few times. V usage is TRBV20-1 and J usage is TRBJ2-7; TRBD2 matches at 9 bases. Germline V gives CDR1 DFQATT, CDR2 SNEGSKA (reference sequence). This CDR3 contains 14 residues. V lost 1 base, J lost 1 base, and 2 bases stayed unmatched. The CDR3 DNA sequence: TGCAGTGCTAGAGTAGCGGGAGCTTCCTACGAGCAGTACTTC. Translated: CSARVAGASYEQYF.

V gene TRBV7-9 combines with J gene TRBJ2-4; no reliable D call. CDR1 is SEHNR and CDR2 is FQNEAQ in the germline V gene (reference sequence). V lost 5 bases and J 4 bases, leaving 15 bases between the germline ends. The CDR3 runs to 15 residues. CDR3 nucleotides: TGTGCCAGCAGCCCCGGGCTCCTCTGGAAAAACATTCAGTACTTC. As protein: CASSPGLLWKNIQYF.

This clonotype was counted a few times. The rearrangement uses TRBV12-3 or TRBV12-4 and TRBJ2-7; 7 bases are a match to TRBD1. Trimming removed 3 bases from V and 6 bases from J; junction bases left unmatched: 8. This CDR3 contains 14 residues. CDR3 nucleotide sequence: TGTGCCAGCAGTTTTCCAGGAACAGGGGTCGAGCAGTACTTC. Residues: CASSFPGTGVEQYF.

The rearrangement joins TRBV20-1 to TRBJ2-3; TRBD2 might be the D (6 bases). The length of the CDR3 is 16 residues. Trimming pared 6 bases from V and 1 base from J, leaving 20 bases between. CDR1 is DFQATT and CDR2 is SNEGSKA in the germline V gene (reference sequence). CDR3 nucleotide sequence: TGCAGTGCCCCCCCCAGGAGGGAGACGGGCACAGATACGCAGTATTTT. As protein: CSAPPRRETGTDTQYF.

This sequence joins TRBV11-2 and TRBJ2-1; 9 bases line up with TRBD1. Germline V gene data show CDR1 as SGHAT and CDR2 as FQNNGV. The CDR3 loop spans 21 amino acids. V dropped 1 base and J dropped 0; count of bases not matched to a gene: 16. CDR3 residues: CASSLGAGDRAVSVSYNEQFF. For the CDR3, the DNA is TGTGCCAGCAGCTTAGGGGCTGGGGACAGGGCCGTCAGTGTCTCCTACAATGAGCAGTTCTTC.

This clonotype was found many times. V is TRBV12-3 or TRBV12-4 and J is TRBJ2-5, with a tentative D call TRBD2 (5 bases). The V end lost 3 bases, the J end lost 2 bases, and 10 bases lay between the germline ends. The CDR3 is 14 residues long. CDR3 residues: CASSFLSGQETQYF. DNA of the CDR3: TGTGCCAGCAGTTTTTTGAGCGGACAAGAGACCCAGTACTTC.

The chain employs TRBV6-1 and TRBJ2-4; no definite D call. There are 14 residues in the CDR3. Germline lookup yields CDR1 MNHNS and CDR2 SASEGT. Deletions cut 7 bases from V and 7 bases from J, with 17 bases between. The CDR3 sequence: CASTDVGFGNIQYF. Written as DNA, the CDR3 is TGTGCCAGCACCGACGTCGGATTTGGGAACATTCAGTACTTC.